Listed below are T cell receptor beta chains from one sample, sequenced in a study of monozygotic twins with inflammatory bowel disease. TCRdb reprocessed the 5' RACE reads; each CDR3 protein has one entry and no DNA is given. There are about 300,000 distinct CDR3 sequences in the sample, with more than 4.5% held by the top ten. The specimen was blood. Receptors were obtained from a human donor with ulcerative colitis or Crohn's disease, or a healthy co-twin of an affected twin (not recorded which). The CDR3 runs from the conserved cysteine through the conserved F or W. The order of the fields is V gene, J gene, CDR3 protein.

>TRBV20-1|TRBJ2-5
CSATGTFVLETQYF
>TRBV13|TRBJ1-1
CASRTDGGNTEAFF
>TRBV28|TRBJ1-1
CASSHERNTEAFF
>TRBV5-6|TRBJ2-4
CASSLVSRQINIQYF
>TRBV3-1|TRBJ2-5
CASSRPSRQGVHKTQYF
>TRBV19|TRBJ1-2
CASTPQGSYGYTF
>TRBV5-1|TRBJ2-2
CASSLVRGAGELFF
>TRBV6-2/TRBV6-3|TRBJ2-1
CASSYGGHSRSSYNEQFF
>TRBV7-9|TRBJ2-5
CASSFGGALARQETQYF
>TRBV28|TRBJ2-7
CASSTATVYEQYF
>TRBV21-1|TRBJ2-5
CASSKVGLAGEYRQETQYF
>TRBV4-3|TRBJ2-3
CASSQDGEGRTDTQYF
>TRBV7-9|TRBJ2-1
CASSLAGAREQFF
>TRBV12-3/TRBV12-4|TRBJ2-1
CASSLVAGVSNEQFF
>TRBV20-1|TRBJ2-7
CSASEGLPYEQYF
>TRBV10-2|TRBJ2-1
CASSERARWHEQFF
>TRBV7-2|TRBJ2-2
CASSLMGLGELFF
>TRBV29-1|TRBJ1-4
CSVQLLAREKLFF